The entry that follows covers one T cell receptor (beta chain) sequence. The authors made TCR beta cDNA libraries by 5'RACE template switching. This switching added a universal primer site and UMIs. Following a re-call of the 5' RACE reads, TCRdb has one entry per CDR3 protein and lacks DNA. Here the sample table reports 400,000 or so distinct CDR3 sequences. This sample stems from a study of T cells expressing NK-cell markers. The sequence was collected from a woman aged 50 to 60 in good health. Material for sequencing was blood T cells: a sorted CD56 or NKG2C T cell subset, CD4+ or CD8+ T cells, or bulk PBMC T cells (not recorded which).

The chain's CDR3 is CASNRDGQNTEAFF. The V gene is TRBV5-1, the J gene TRBJ1-1; the D call from TCRdb, TRBD1, cannot be confirmed without DNA. From germline, CDR1 is SGHRS and CDR2 YFSETQ. The CDR3 loop spans 14 amino acids.